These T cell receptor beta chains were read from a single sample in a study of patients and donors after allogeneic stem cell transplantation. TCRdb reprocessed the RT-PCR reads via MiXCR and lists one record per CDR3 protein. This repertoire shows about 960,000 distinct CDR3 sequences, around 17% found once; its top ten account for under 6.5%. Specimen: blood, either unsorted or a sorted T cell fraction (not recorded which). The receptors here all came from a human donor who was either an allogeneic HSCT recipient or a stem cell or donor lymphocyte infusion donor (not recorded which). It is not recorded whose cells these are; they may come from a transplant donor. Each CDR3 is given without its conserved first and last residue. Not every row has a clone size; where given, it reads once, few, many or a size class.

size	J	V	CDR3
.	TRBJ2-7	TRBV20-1	SAQVGQGSYEQY
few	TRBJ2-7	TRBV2	ASSEEGREQY
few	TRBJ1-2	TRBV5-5	ASSYQDGTEGT
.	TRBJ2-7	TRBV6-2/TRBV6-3	ASADYEQY
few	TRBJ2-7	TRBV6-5	ASSWSRSTYEQY
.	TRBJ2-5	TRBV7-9	ASSLDWTTQETQY
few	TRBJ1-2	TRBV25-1	ASSEDGAVNGYT
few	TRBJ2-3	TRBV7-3	ASSELAGWTDTQY
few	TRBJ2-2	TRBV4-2	ASSQERGRPGELF
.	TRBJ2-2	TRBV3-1	ASSQDPRTTGELF
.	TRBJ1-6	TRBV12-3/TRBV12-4	ASSGDRFNSPLH
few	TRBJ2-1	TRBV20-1	SARDVASPFNEQF
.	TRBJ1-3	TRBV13	ASSLSPISGNTIY
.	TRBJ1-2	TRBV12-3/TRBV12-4	ASSLRGFNYGYT
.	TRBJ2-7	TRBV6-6	ASSYVQPEQY
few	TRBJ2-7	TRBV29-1	SARGGDSSYEQY
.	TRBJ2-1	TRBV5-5	ASPLGGGRAVDEQF
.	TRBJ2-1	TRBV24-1	ATSDPRQGAYEQF
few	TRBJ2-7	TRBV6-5	ASSDSHEQY
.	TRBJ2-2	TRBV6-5	ASSYSDLTGELF
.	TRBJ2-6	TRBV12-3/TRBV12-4	ASRRGSGANVLT
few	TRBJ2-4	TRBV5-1	ASSLERAGLGIQY
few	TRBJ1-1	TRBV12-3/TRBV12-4	ASSFRGKSYTEAF
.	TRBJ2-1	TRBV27	ASSLTPSGPNEQF
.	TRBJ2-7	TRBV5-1	ASSLLGLYEQY
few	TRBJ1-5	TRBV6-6	ASRRGGDQPQH
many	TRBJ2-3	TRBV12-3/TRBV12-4	ASSLGTGFIDTQY
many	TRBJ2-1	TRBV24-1	ATSDSSGGAWNEQF
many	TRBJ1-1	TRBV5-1	ASSLRNTYEDTEAF
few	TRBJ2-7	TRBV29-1	SVGQAYSYEQY
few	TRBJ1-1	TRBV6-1	ASSPQVEGTEAF
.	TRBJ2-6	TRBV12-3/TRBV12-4	ASSLPGIAGANVLT
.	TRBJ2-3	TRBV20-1	SARDYRAGNTDTQY
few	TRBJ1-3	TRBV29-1	SVTGGGTNSGNTIY
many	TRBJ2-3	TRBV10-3	AISSEADTDTQY
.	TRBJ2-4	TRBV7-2	ASSPRAGAEY
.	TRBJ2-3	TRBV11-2	ASIRLAGTIDTQY